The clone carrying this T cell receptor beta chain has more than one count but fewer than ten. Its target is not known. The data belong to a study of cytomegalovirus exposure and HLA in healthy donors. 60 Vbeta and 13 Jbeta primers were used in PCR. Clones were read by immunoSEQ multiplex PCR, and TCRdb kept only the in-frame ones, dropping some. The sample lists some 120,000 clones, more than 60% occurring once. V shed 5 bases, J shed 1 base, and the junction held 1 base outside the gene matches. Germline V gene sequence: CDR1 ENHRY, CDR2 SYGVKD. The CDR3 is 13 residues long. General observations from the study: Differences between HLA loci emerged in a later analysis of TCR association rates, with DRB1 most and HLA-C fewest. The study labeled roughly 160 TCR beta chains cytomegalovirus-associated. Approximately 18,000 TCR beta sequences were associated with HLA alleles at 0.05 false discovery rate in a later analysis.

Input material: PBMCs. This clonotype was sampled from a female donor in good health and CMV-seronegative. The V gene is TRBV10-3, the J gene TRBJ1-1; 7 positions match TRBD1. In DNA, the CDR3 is TGTGCCATCAGTAGGGACAGGAACACTGAAGCTTTCTTT. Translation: CAISRDRNTEAFF.